This passage covers 12 T cell receptor beta chains from one sample sequenced in a study of blood T cell repertoires in COVID-19. Sequencing was performed with immunoSEQ multiplex PCR; in TCRdb, only in-frame clones are kept and a portion is missing. The sample shows 130,000 to 150,000 clones, 87% of them seen only once. The sequencing sample was made of peripheral blood. The receptors were gathered from a woman between 45 and 65 years old with acute or convalescent COVID-19.

This chain connects TRBV19 to TRBJ2-1, with 11 bases lining up with TRBD2. With 5 bases clipped from V and 4 bases from J, the junction kept 7 bases outside the gene matches. CDR1 and CDR2 (germline): LNHDA, SQIVND (reference sequence). CDR3 length: 16 amino acids. CDR3 sequence reads: CASSSLTSGEYNEQFF. For the CDR3, the DNA is TGTGCCAGTAGTTCCCTGACTAGCGGGGAGTACAATGAGCAGTTCTTC.

This clone was observed once. The chain links TRBV15 to TRBJ2-1, with D possibly TRBD2 on 5 matching bases. The CDR3 spans 15 residues. The V gene's germline CDR1 is LNHNV and CDR2 YYDKDF (reference sequence). Trimming shortened V by 7 bases and J by 2 bases, and 15 bases separated the two germline ends. The CDR3 protein is CATTPRRLTYNEQFF. CDR3 bases: TGTGCCACCACCCCCCGGAGGCTAACCTACAATGAGCAGTTCTTC.

This clone was recorded only once. This chain links TRBV2 with TRBJ2-4; weak D call: TRBD1 (5 bases). Germline CDR1 SNHLY, CDR2 FYNNEI. The germline V and J ends were trimmed by 11 bases and 3 bases, with 17 bases remaining between them. CDR3 length: 14 amino acids. The CDR3, as DNA: TGTGCCGCTGGACAAGCTGGTTACAAAAACATTCAGTACTTC. Its translation: CAAGQAGYKNIQYF. The variable domain in full, with the rest retrieved from reference TRBV2 and TRBJ2-4, is EPEVTQTPSHQVTQMGQEVILRCVPISNHLYFYWYRQILGQKVEFLVSFYNNEISEKSEIFDDQFSVERPDGSNFTLKIRSTKLEDSAMYFCAAGQAGYKNIQYFGAGTRLSVL.

This clone was detected a few times. V gene TRBV15 combines with J gene TRBJ2-1; 10 bases agree with TRBD2. Per germline, CDR1 LNHNV and CDR2 YYDKDF (reference sequence). The CDR3 is 18 amino acids. V trimming: 0 bases; J trimming: 1 base; junction bases outside the gene matches: 6. The CDR3 protein is CATSRDLQREGSYNEQFF. The CDR3 DNA reads as TGTGCCACCAGCAGAGATCTGCAGCGGGAGGGGTCCTACAATGAGCAGTTCTTC. Using reference TRBV15 and TRBJ2-1 for the parts outside the CDR3, the full variable domain is DAMVIQNPRYQVTQFGKPVTLSCSQTLNHNVMYWYQQKSSQAPKLLFHYYDKDFNNEADTPDNFQSRRPNTSFCFLDIRSPGLGDTAMYLCATSRDLQREGSYNEQFFGPGTRLTVL.

V is TRBV5-1 and J is TRBJ2-2; 7 bases are a match to TRBD2. Germline loops: CDR1 SGHRS, CDR2 YFSETQ. Unmatched junction bases numbered 12, after V lost 0 bases and J lost 7 bases. The CDR3 extends over 17 amino acids. In nucleotides, the CDR3 is TGCGCCAGCAGCTTGGAAGGGCGAGGCGGGAGAATCGGGGAGCTGTTTTTT. It specifies CASSLEGRGGRIGELFF.

This chain connects TRBV30 to TRBJ1-2; 9 bases are a match to TRBD1. Trimming cost V 2 bases and J 0 bases; bases outside gene matches: 4. Per the germline V gene, CDR1 is GTSNPN and CDR2 is SVGIG (reference sequence). This CDR3 has 15 residues. CDR3 sequence: CAWSNRGQANYGYTF. DNA for the CDR3: TGTGCCTGGAGTAACAGGGGGCAGGCTAACTATGGCTACACCTTC.

This sequence joins TRBV6-5 and TRBJ2-1; 10 nucleotides align to TRBD2. CDR3 length: 15 residues. CDR1 is MNHEY and CDR2 is SVGAGI in the germline V gene. After removal of 2 bases from V and 9 bases from J, the junction contained 7 bases not matched to a gene. CDR3 DNA: TGTGCCAGCAGTTACGCAGCGGGAGGGCCTAGTGAGCAGTTCTTC. It yields the protein CASSYAAGGPSEQFF.

This clone was counted only a few times. Here the CDR3 reads CASSKGQGTYEQYF. CDR3 nucleotides: TGCGCCAGCAGCAAGGGACAGGGAACCTACGAGCAGTACTTC. The chain joins TRBV10-2 to TRBJ2-7, with 9 bases identical to TRBD1. Germline-derived CDR1 and CDR2 are WSHSY and SAAADI. J gave up 2 bases and V 6 bases, and 5 bases lay outside the gene matches. The CDR3 has 14 residues.

The J gene is TRBJ1-2, the V gene TRBV5-4; 8 positions agree with TRBD1. The CDR3 extends over 16 amino acids. The junction had 7 bases not matched to a gene; V was cut back by 0 bases and J by 3 bases. Germline V gene sequence: CDR1 SGHNT, CDR2 YYREEE (reference sequence). Written as DNA, the CDR3 is TGTGCCAGCAGCTTGGAATTTTCAGGGGGCGACTATGGCTACACCTTC. Translated: CASSLEFSGGDYGYTF.

The chain is built from TRBV7-8 and TRBJ1-6; 9 bases line up with TRBD1. The CDR3 spans 15 residues. Germline V CDR1 and CDR2: SGHVS, FQNEAQ. With V trimmed by 0 bases and J by 10 bases, 4 bases remained unmatched. CDR3 loop: CASSLAPDRGSPLHF. CDR3 coding DNA: TGTGCCAGCAGCTTAGCTCCGGACAGGGGATCACCCCTCCACTTT.

This chain links TRBV12-3 or TRBV12-4 with TRBJ1-2; D gene uncertain. The CDR3 covers 13 residues. V was trimmed by 5 bases and J by 5 bases, leaving 12 bases between them. CDR3 sequence: CASSGEVRYGYTF. The CDR3 DNA reads TGTGCCAGCAGTGGGGAGGTCCGGTATGGCTACACCTTC.

This chain joins TRBV7-6 and TRBJ2-2, with D uncertain. The CDR3 runs to 11 residues. Trimming left V 4 bases short and J 5 bases short, with 2 bases between. The germline V gene has CDR1 SGHVS and CDR2 FNYEAQ. In DNA, the CDR3 is TGTGCCAGCAGCTCTACCGGGGAGCTGTTTTTT. Translating gives CASSSTGELFF.